This TCR beta chain came from a study of blood T cell repertoires in COVID-19. Study-wide context: Whether acute or convalescent, the COVID-19 samples came from the United States, Italy and Spain.

Sequencing was performed with immunoSEQ multiplex PCR; in TCRdb, only in-frame clones are kept and a portion is missing. There are 200,000 or so clones in the sample; approximately 80% occur only once, and 6.9% lies in the top ten. After removal of 6 bases from V and 1 base from J, the junction contained 3 bases not matched to a gene. The CDR3 has 13 amino acids. The germline gives CDR1 MGHDK, CDR2 SYGVNS. The chain joins TRBV25-1 to TRBJ2-7; 7 nucleotides line up with TRBD1. This TCR was recovered from a human donor with acute or convalescent COVID-19. The donor label of this sample is uncertain. The source material was peripheral blood. The CDR3 loop reads CASRRQGSYEQYF. CDR3 bases: TGTGCCAGCAGGCGACAGGGATCCTACGAGCAGTACTTC.